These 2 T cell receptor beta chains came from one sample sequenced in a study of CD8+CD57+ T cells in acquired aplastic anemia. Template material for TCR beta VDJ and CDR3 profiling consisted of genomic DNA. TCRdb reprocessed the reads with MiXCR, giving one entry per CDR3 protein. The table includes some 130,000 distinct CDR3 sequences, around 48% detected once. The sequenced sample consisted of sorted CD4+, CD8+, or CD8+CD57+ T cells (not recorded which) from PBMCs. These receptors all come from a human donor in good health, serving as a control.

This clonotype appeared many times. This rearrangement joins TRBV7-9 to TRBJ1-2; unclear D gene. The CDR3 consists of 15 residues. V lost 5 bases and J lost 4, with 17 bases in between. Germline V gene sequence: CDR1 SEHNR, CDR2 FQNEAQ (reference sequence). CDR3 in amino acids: CASSPTGLAVYGYTF. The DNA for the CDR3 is TGTGCCAGCAGCCCCACGGGGTTAGCGGTCTATGGCTACACCTTC.

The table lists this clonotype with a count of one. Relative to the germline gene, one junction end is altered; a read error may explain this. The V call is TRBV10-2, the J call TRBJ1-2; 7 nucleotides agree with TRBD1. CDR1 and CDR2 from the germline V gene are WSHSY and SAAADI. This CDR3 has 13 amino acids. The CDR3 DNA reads TGCGTCAGCAGTGCCGACAGGGCAGGTCGCTACACCTTC. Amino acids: CVSSADRAGRYTF.